Shown below are 29 T cell receptor beta chains from a single sample sequenced in a study of blood T cells in healthy people across ages. Primed by a sample-barcoded 5' primer and a J-beta primer mix, a second PCR proceeded for roughly 6 to 12 cycles. MiXCR, run by TCRdb on the 5' RACE reads, gives a single entry per CDR3 protein. The table has roughly 730,000 distinct CDR3 sequences, 45% to 70% seen once. Sequences were obtained from blood. These receptors all stem from a middle-aged man in good health.

V and J are TRBV30 and TRBJ2-1; TRBD2 matches at 9 bases. V lost 5 bases and J lost 8; bases outside the gene matches: 4. CDR3 length equals 12 residues. Germline V gene lookup returns CDR1 GTSNPN and CDR2 SVGIG (reference sequence). CDR3: CAWERGVDEQFF. In DNA form, the CDR3 reads TGTGCCTGGGAGCGGGGGGTAGATGAGCAGTTCTTC.

The chain recombines TRBV14 with TRBJ2-7; TRBD2 matches 12 bases. There are 16 residues in the CDR3. Germline values: CDR1 SGHDN, CDR2 FVKESK. Losses at the gene ends were 3 bases for V and 3 bases for J; bases not matched to a gene: 6. CDR3 DNA: TGTGCCAGCAGCCAGCTGGGACTAGCGGGTTACTACGAGCAGTACTTC. Its translation is CASSQLGLAGYYEQYF.

The chain uses TRBV9 and TRBJ2-3; D is possibly TRBD2 (6 bases). In germline, CDR1 is SGDLS, CDR2 YYNGEE. The V end lost 8 bases, the J end lost 1 base, and 14 bases lay between the germline ends. The CDR3 covers 14 residues. The CDR3 bases are TGTGCCAGTGGGGGGTCGTCTGGCACAGATACGCAGTATTTT. Its translation is CASGGSSGTDTQYF. The variable domain in full, with the rest retrieved from reference TRBV9 and TRBJ2-3, is DSGVTQTPKHLITATGQRVTLRCSPRSGDLSVYWYQQSLDQGLQFLIQYYNGEERAKGNILERFSAQQFPDLHSELNLSSLELGDSALYFCASGGSSGTDTQYFGPGTRLTVL.

This chain links TRBV7-6 with TRBJ2-7, with a possible D match to TRBD1 (6 bases). The germline V and J ends were trimmed by 5 bases and 2 bases, with 10 bases remaining between them. Germline V gene data show CDR1 as SGHVS and CDR2 as FNYEAQ. CDR3 length: 13 amino acids. CDR3 nucleotides: TGTGCCAGCAGCCAACGACAGGCCTACGAGCAGTACTTC. This codes for CASSQRQAYEQYF.

The V call is TRBV24-1, the J call TRBJ1-2; D gene ambiguous. Germline loops: CDR1 KGHDR, CDR2 SFDVKD. CDR3 size: 13 residues. V was clipped by 4 bases and J by 4 bases, with 9 bases between them. The chain's CDR3 is CATSESSRYGYTF. Written as DNA, the CDR3 is TGTGCCACCAGTGAAAGCAGCCGCTATGGCTACACCTTC.

V usage is TRBV2 and J usage is TRBJ1-5; D is uncertain. V was pared by 7 bases and J by 0 bases, with 10 bases between. The CDR3 loop spans 14 amino acids. Germline V gene sequence: CDR1 SNHLY, CDR2 FYNNEI. CDR3 sequence: CASNQIYSNQPQHF. The CDR3 region has the DNA TGTGCCAGCAATCAGATTTATAGCAATCAGCCCCAGCATTTT.

The CDR3 region has the DNA TGCGCCAGCAGCCAAGTCGACAGGGCCTACAATGAGCAGTTCTTC. Encoded protein: CASSQVDRAYNEQFF. The J gene is TRBJ2-1, the V gene TRBV4-1; 7 nucleotides agree with TRBD1. This CDR3 comprises 15 residues. V was clipped by 1 base and J by 2 bases; unmatched bases: 2. Germline assignment: CDR1 MGHRA and CDR2 YSYEKL.

The chain has TRBV6-1 and TRBJ2-1, with TRBD2 matching over 9 bases. The CDR3 totals 18 residues. V dropped 7 bases and J dropped 9; count of bases not matched to a gene: 22. Germline V CDR1 and CDR2: MNHNS, SASEGT. The DNA for the CDR3 is TGTGCCAGCACGGAATGGTCCCCGGGACTAGCAGGGATGGGTGAGCAGTTCTTC. Translating it yields CASTEWSPGLAGMGEQFF.

The table lists this clonotype with a count of one. The V gene is TRBV28, the J gene TRBJ2-7; D is undetermined. The CDR3 totals 15 residues. Trimming removed 6 bases from V and 6 bases from J, with 21 bases in between. Germline V gene lookup returns CDR1 MDHEN and CDR2 SYDVKM. The CDR3 loop reads CASSRSETRAREQYF. CDR3 DNA: TGTGCCAGCAGCCGATCAGAGACAAGGGCTCGCGAGCAGTACTTC.

This clonotype was counted a few times. This rearrangement joins TRBV9 to TRBJ1-2; TRBD1 matches 7 bases. Germline V gene lookup returns CDR1 SGDLS and CDR2 YYNGEE. V shed 3 bases and J 4 bases; nucleotides not matched to a gene: 9. The CDR3 spans 15 residues. CDR3 in amino acids: CASSGGQLVPYGYTF. The CDR3 region has the DNA TGTGCCAGCAGCGGGGGACAGCTAGTCCCCTATGGCTACACCTTC.

This chain connects TRBV7-9 to TRBJ2-7; D gene uncertain. The germline V gene encodes CDR1 SEHNR and CDR2 FQNEAQ (reference sequence). This CDR3 spans 13 amino acids. V gave up 5 bases and J gave up 0 bases, with 8 bases separating them. The CDR3 coding sequence is TGTGCCAGCAGCACCGCGTCCTCCTACGAGCAGTACTTC. It translates to CASSTASSYEQYF.

Only a few counts were recorded for this clonotype. One end of the junction is discordant with germline, which a read error may explain. The chain couples TRBV13 to TRBJ1-5; no clear D gene. Germline V gene data show CDR1 as PRHDT and CDR2 as FYEKMQ (reference sequence). This CDR3 region has 9 residues. DNA for the CDR3: TGTGCCAGCAGTCAGCCCCAGCATTTT. Amino acids: CASSQPQHF. The variable domain in full, completed from reference TRBV13 and TRBJ1-5, reads AAGVIQSPRHLIKEKRETATLKCYPIPRHDTVYWYQQGPGQDPQFLISFYEKMQSDKGSIPDRFSAQQFSDYHSELNMSSLELGDSALYFCASSQPQHFGDGTRLSIL.

This sequence joins TRBV12-3 or TRBV12-4 and TRBJ2-3, with TRBD2 identical over 11 bases. The CDR3 has 15 amino acids. V shed 6 bases and J 2 bases; nucleotides not matched to a gene: 4. As DNA, the CDR3 is TGTGCCAGCAGGGTAGCGGGGGGGCCCACAGATACGCAGTATTTT. This translates into CASRVAGGPTDTQYF.

This clonotype appeared a few times. The CDR3 loop reads CASSQTPTGVVHEQFF. Here the CDR3 DNA reads TGTGCCAGCAGCCAAACCCCAACGGGGGTTGTCCATGAGCAGTTCTTC. The J gene is TRBJ2-1, the V gene TRBV4-2; maybe TRBD2 (6 bases). Germline V gives CDR1 LGHNA, CDR2 YNFKEQ. The CDR3 is made up of 16 amino acids. V shed 2 bases and J shed 8 bases, with 19 bases lying between them.

The chain uses TRBV20-1 and TRBJ1-5; D perhaps matches TRBD1 (5 bases). V was clipped by 2 bases and J by 5 bases, with 7 bases between them. This CDR3 comprises 12 residues. Per the germline V gene, CDR1 is DFQATT and CDR2 is SNEGSKA (reference sequence). The DNA for the CDR3 is TGCAGTGCTAGAATGGGGGATCAGCCCCAGCATTTT. It yields the protein CSARMGDQPQHF.

This chain joins TRBV6-5 and TRBJ2-3; 11 bases are a match to TRBD2. Germline CDR1 is MNHEY and CDR2 is SVGAGI. The V and J ends lost 5 bases and 9 bases, in that order; junction bases with no gene match: 10. The CDR3 runs to 15 residues. In DNA form, the CDR3 reads TGTGCCAGCAGTCCTAGCGGGGGGCCCACTAGCACGCAGTATTTT. This translates into CASSPSGGPTSTQYF.

This clonotype was counted a single time. The junction does not match germline at one end; this may be a read error. This chain uses TRBV6-5 with TRBJ1-2, with a weak D call TRBD1 (5 bases). The CDR3 is made up of 15 amino acids. CDR1 and CDR2 (germline): MNHEY, SVGAGI. CDR3 nucleotides: TGTGCCAGCAGTGCACTCACCCTCGGGGGGTACGGCTTCACCTTC. Protein product: CASSALTLGGYGFTF.

The V gene is TRBV4-2, the J gene TRBJ1-6; no reliable D call. Per germline, CDR1 LGHNA and CDR2 YNFKEQ. The CDR3 consists of 15 residues. The germline V and J ends were trimmed by 1 base and 9 bases, with 13 bases remaining between them. The DNA of the CDR3 is TGTGCCAGCAGCCAAGGTGTGCTCGTGGGTTCACCCCTCCACTTT. It yields the protein CASSQGVLVGSPLHF.

The chain employs TRBV7-9 and TRBJ1-1; TRBD1 is a possible D gene (6 bases). Germline V gene lookup returns CDR1 SEHNR and CDR2 FQNEAQ (reference sequence). This CDR3 comprises 15 residues. V was pared by 7 bases and J by 1 base, with 16 bases between. The CDR3 coding sequence is TGTGCCAGCACTCCCGGGGGGGGCTCGAACACTGAAGCTTTCTTT. This gives the protein CASTPGGGSNTEAFF.

The V and J genes are TRBV6-5 and TRBJ2-6; either TRBD1 or TRBD2 may fit D (5 bases each). V gave up 0 bases and J gave up 4 bases, with 19 bases separating them. Germline assignment: CDR1 MNHEY and CDR2 SVGAGI. The CDR3 has 19 residues. CDR3 in amino acids: CASSYSIWARGVGANVLTF. CDR3 nucleotides: TGTGCCAGCAGTTACTCGATCTGGGCCCGAGGGGTCGGGGCCAACGTCCTGACTTTC.

The rearrangement uses TRBV12-3 or TRBV12-4 and TRBJ2-7; a possible D gene is TRBD2 (6 bases). The V gene lost 6 bases and the J gene lost 3 bases, with 18 bases spanning the gap. This CDR3 spans 15 amino acids. The DNA of the CDR3 is TGTGCCAGCAGCCTACAGGTCCCCGGGGGCTACGAGCAGTACTTC. Its translation is CASSLQVPGGYEQYF.

This clonotype was seen only a few times. The rearrangement joins TRBV4-3 to TRBJ2-5; D unresolved. Trimming took off 0 bases at V and 4 bases at J, with 15 bases between the two ends. This CDR3 comprises 16 residues. From germline, CDR1 is LGHNA and CDR2 YSLEER. The DNA of the CDR3 is TGCGCCAGCAGCCAAGATTATGACCAAGGGCTAGAGACCCAGTACTTC. Translation: CASSQDYDQGLETQYF.

This clonotype was recorded a few times. The J gene is TRBJ2-3, the V gene TRBV6-5, with TRBD1 as a possible D gene (6 bases). There are 16 residues in the CDR3. Germline CDR1 is MNHEY and CDR2 is SVGAGI. V lost 2 bases and J 2 bases, leaving 14 bases between the germline ends. CDR3 residues: CASSYLGAVDTDTQYF. The CDR3 nucleotides read TGTGCCAGCAGTTACCTGGGGGCAGTTGACACAGATACGCAGTATTTT.

The CDR3 is CASSDWTPRPSNYGYTF. CDR3 bases: TGTGCCAGCAGTGATTGGACACCTCGGCCATCTAACTATGGCTACACCTTC. J is TRBJ1-2 and V is TRBV2, with D tentatively TRBD1 (5 bases). The germline V gene encodes CDR1 SNHLY and CDR2 FYNNEI. The CDR3 extends over 17 amino acids. V lost 3 bases and J 0 bases, leaving 17 bases between the germline ends.

This clonotype was counted a few times. The CDR3 region is CASSSRQGRGYTF. DNA of the CDR3: TGTGCCAGCAGCTCAAGACAGGGGCGGGGCTACACCTTC. V and J are TRBV7-2 and TRBJ1-2; 8 bases are a match to TRBD1. With V trimmed by 4 bases and J by 8 bases, 6 bases remained unmatched. The CDR3 consists of 13 residues. Germline V CDR1 and CDR2: SGHTA, FQGNSA.

The rearrangement uses TRBV9 and TRBJ2-5; 7 bases are shared with TRBD2. This CDR3 region has 15 residues. The V gene's germline CDR1 is SGDLS and CDR2 YYNGEE. V shed 0 bases, J shed 7 bases, and the junction held 9 bases outside the gene matches. DNA for the CDR3: TGTGCCAGCAGCGTAGTTGCGGGGGTTGCGATGACCCAGTACTTC. Its protein is CASSVVAGVAMTQYF.

This clonotype is medium-sized (0.01 to 0.1%) within its sample. The chain carries TRBV11-3 and TRBJ2-4, with 7 bases that match TRBD1. Germline CDR1 is SGHNT and CDR2 is YENEEA. The CDR3 consists of 17 residues. V lost 0 bases, J lost 8 bases, and 13 bases stayed unmatched. CDR3 sequence reads: CASSLDNRGISWDIQYF. In DNA, the CDR3 is TGTGCCAGCAGCTTAGATAACAGGGGAATATCGTGGGACATTCAGTACTTC.

The chain recombines TRBV4-3 with TRBJ2-7, with D perhaps assigned TRBD1 or TRBD2 (5 bases each). This CDR3 is built from 15 residues. The V and J ends lost 4 bases and 7 bases respectively, with 20 bases between them. Germline CDR1 LGHNA, CDR2 YSLEER. The CDR3 sequence: CASSPSGGDYGEQYF. The CDR3, as DNA: TGCGCCAGCAGCCCCTCTGGGGGAGACTACGGGGAGCAGTACTTC.

The CDR3 is CASSPGSRTSTQYEQYF. The CDR3 DNA follows: TGTGCCAGCAGTCCCGGAAGTAGAACTAGCACGCAATACGAGCAGTACTTC. The chain has TRBV12-3 or TRBV12-4 and TRBJ2-7, with D possibly being TRBD2 (6 bases). The CDR3 runs 17 residues. Trimming removed 5 bases from V and 4 bases from J, with 24 bases in between.